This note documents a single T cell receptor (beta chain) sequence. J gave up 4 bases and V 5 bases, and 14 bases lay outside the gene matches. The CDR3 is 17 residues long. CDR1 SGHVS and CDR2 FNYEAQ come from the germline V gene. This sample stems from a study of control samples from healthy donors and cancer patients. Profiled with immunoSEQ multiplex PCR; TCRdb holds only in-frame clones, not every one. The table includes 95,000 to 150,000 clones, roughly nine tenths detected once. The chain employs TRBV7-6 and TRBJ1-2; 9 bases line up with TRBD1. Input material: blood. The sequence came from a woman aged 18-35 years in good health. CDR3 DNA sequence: TGTGCCAGCAGCGGAGGCCACAGGACAGGGGACCCCTATGGCTACACCTTC. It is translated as CASSGGHRTGDPYGYTF.